The clone carrying this T cell receptor (beta chain) occurred a few times. As yet, its antigen is unknown. This sample stems from a study of T cell repertoires in cytomegalovirus infection. Study details: Indications came from public TCR beta signatures; they pointed to CMV infection and to a matching HLA type. The study, taken as a whole, reports: The cumulative frequency of public TCR beta families identified carriers of CMV plus the relevant HLA.

V shed 4 bases and J 0 bases; nucleotides not matched to a gene: 3. Germline CDR1 reads SGHDN; CDR2 reads FVKESK. The CDR3 contains 14 residues. One entry per CDR3 protein results from TCRdb running MiXCR on the reads. The top ten hold less than 10% of the sample, which has roughly 600,000 distinct CDR3 sequences, more than 20% seen once. This sequence was found in a human donor in good health (CMV status not recorded). Some clones in this sample may be carry-over from other donors' samples. The chain recombines TRBV14 with TRBJ2-7; TRBD2 matches at 7 bases. The sample was CD8+ T cells from PBMCs. The CDR3 sequence is CASSPGTNSYEQYF. CDR3 DNA sequence: TGTGCCAGCAGCCCTGGGACTAACTCCTACGAGCAGTACTTC.